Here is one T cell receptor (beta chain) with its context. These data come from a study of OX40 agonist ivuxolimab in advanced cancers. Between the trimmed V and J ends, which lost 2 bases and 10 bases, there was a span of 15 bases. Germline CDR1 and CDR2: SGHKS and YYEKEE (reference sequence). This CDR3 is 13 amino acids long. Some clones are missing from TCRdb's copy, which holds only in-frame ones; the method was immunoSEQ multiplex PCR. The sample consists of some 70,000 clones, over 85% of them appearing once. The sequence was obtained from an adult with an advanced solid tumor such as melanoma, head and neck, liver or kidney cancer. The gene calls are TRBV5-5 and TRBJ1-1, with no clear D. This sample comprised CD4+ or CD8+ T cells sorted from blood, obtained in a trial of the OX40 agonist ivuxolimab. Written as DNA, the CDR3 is TGTGCCAGCAGCTTAGCCCCGAACGGTGTAGCTTTCTTT. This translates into CASSLAPNGVAFF.